The 27 T cell receptor beta chains reported below all come from one sample, sequenced in a study of control samples from healthy donors and cancer patients. Profiling relied on immunoSEQ multiplex PCR, and the TCRdb table lists in-frame clones only, not all of them. The repertoire holds around 67,000 clones, with approximately 89% as singletons. The sample was PBMCs. Receptors were obtained from a man aged 60 to 75 with colorectal cancer.

The V gene is TRBV6-2 or TRBV6-3, the J gene TRBJ2-3, with 8 bases identical to TRBD2. CDR3 size: 16 residues. Germline-derived CDR1 and CDR2 are MNHEY and SVGEGT. J was trimmed by 4 bases and V by 2 bases; bases with no gene match: 8. The CDR3 spells CASSYRTRGGPDTQYF. CDR3 nucleotides: TGTGCCAGCAGTTACCGGACTCGCGGGGGGCCAGATACGCAGTATTTT.

V and J are TRBV5-1 and TRBJ1-1, with 8 bases identical to TRBD1. Germline assignment: CDR1 SGHRS and CDR2 YFSETQ. J lost 3 bases, V lost 4 bases, and 8 bases had no gene match. The CDR3 contains 15 residues. The chain's CDR3 is CASSPRQGTDTEAFF. CDR3 coding DNA: TGCGCCAGCAGCCCCCGACAGGGGACCGACACTGAAGCTTTCTTT.

The V call is TRBV5-4, the J call TRBJ2-7; 11 bases match TRBD1. CDR3 length: 14 amino acids. Germline V gene data show CDR1 as SGHNT and CDR2 as YYREEE (reference sequence). Losses at the gene ends were 3 bases for V and 1 base for J; bases not matched to a gene: 0. CDR3 sequence (DNA): TGTGCCAGCAGCTGGGACAGGGGGTCCTACGAGCAGTACTTC. It codes for CASSWDRGSYEQYF. Complete variable domain (other parts from reference TRBV5-4 and TRBJ2-7): ETGVTQSPTHLIKTRGQQVTLRCSSQSGHNTVSWYQQALGQGPQFIFQYYREEENGRGNFPPRFSGLQFPNYSSELNVNALELDDSALYLCASSWDRGSYEQYFGPGTRLTVT.

V and J are TRBV6-5 and TRBJ2-2; no reliable D call. Germline V CDR1 and CDR2: MNHEY, SVGAGI. CDR3 length: 14 residues. V gave up 6 bases and J gave up 3 bases, with 11 bases separating them. The CDR3 region has the DNA TGTGCCAGCAGCCGAGGTTGGGACACCGGGGAGCTGTTTTTT. It is translated as CASSRGWDTGELFF.

The chain uses TRBV9 and TRBJ2-3; weak D call: TRBD2 (5 bases). The CDR3 runs 15 residues. Germline CDR1 SGDLS, CDR2 YYNGEE. V gave up 5 bases and J gave up 0 bases, with 13 bases separating them. The CDR3 sequence: CASSWTLRSTDTQYF. The CDR3, as DNA: TGTGCCAGCAGTTGGACTCTCCGAAGCACAGATACGCAGTATTTT.

This rearrangement joins TRBV2 to TRBJ2-4; TRBD1 agrees at 7 bases. Germline CDR1 is SNHLY and CDR2 is FYNNEI. Trimming took 2 bases from V and 1 from J; bases not matched to a gene: 8. The CDR3 spans 17 residues. The CDR3 region is CASSERAGGLAKNIQYF. CDR3 sequence (DNA): TGTGCCAGCAGTGAAAGAGCAGGGGGTTTGGCCAAAAACATTCAGTACTTC.

The chain combines TRBV5-6 with TRBJ2-2; TRBD1 matches at 7 bases. The CDR3 consists of 14 residues. The germline V gene has CDR1 SGHDT and CDR2 YYEEEE. Trimming at V came to 2 bases and at J to 7 bases, leaving 5 bases not matched to a gene. The CDR3 nucleotides read TGTGCCAGCAGCTTCTACAGGGGCGGCGGGGAGCTGTTTTTT. Amino acid sequence: CASSFYRGGGELFF.

The chain links TRBV18 to TRBJ2-1, with D possibly being TRBD2 (6 bases). This CDR3 is built from 13 residues. Germline V lookup: CDR1 KGHSH, CDR2 LQKENI. V lost 0 bases, J lost 8 bases, and 8 bases lay in between. The CDR3 is CASSPPSGDEQFF. The DNA for the CDR3 is TGTGCCAGCTCACCACCGTCGGGGGATGAGCAGTTCTTC.

This clone is a singleton in its sample. The J gene is TRBJ2-5, the V gene TRBV3-1 (or the pseudogene TRBV3-2); 8 bases are a match to TRBD2. CDR1 is LGHDT, CDR2 YNNKEL, per germline (reference sequence). Losses at the gene ends were 10 bases for V and 5 bases for J; bases not matched to a gene: 18. This CDR3 has 16 amino acids. The CDR3 spells CATRPLTGGPRETQYF. The CDR3 DNA sequence: TGTGCCACTCGTCCTCTGACGGGGGGGCCACGGGAGACCCAGTACTTC.

The J gene is TRBJ2-6, the V gene TRBV4-1, with 10 bases fitting TRBD2. The CDR3 totals 17 residues. The germline V gene has CDR1 MGHRA and CDR2 YSYEKL. The V segment lost 4 bases and the J segment 0 bases; nucleotides outside the gene matches: 3. CDR3 protein: CASSPAGGLSGANVLTF. CDR3 in DNA: TGCGCCAGCAGCCCAGCGGGGGGGCTCTCTGGGGCCAACGTCCTGACTTTC.

V and J are TRBV2 and TRBJ1-5; 7 bases agree with TRBD1. J gave up 4 bases and V 8 bases, and 2 bases lay outside the gene matches. The CDR3 totals 12 residues. Germline V gene data show CDR1 as SNHLY and CDR2 as FYNNEI. The CDR3 DNA is TGTGCCAGCGGGGGACAGAATCAGCCCCAGCATTTT. This sequence encodes CASGGQNQPQHF.

The chain recombines TRBV7-9 with TRBJ2-3; D is undetermined. The length of the CDR3 is 13 residues. Germline CDR1 and CDR2: SEHNR and FQNEAQ (reference sequence). The V gene lost 2 bases and the J gene lost 6 bases, with 9 bases spanning the gap. CDR3 sequence: CASSLLTVDTQYF. CDR3 DNA: TGTGCCAGCAGCTTACTGACGGTGGATACGCAGTATTTT.

This clone was seen once. The V and J genes are TRBV28 and TRBJ1-2; TRBD1 matches at 10 bases. The CDR3 has 15 amino acids. Germline-derived CDR1 and CDR2 are MDHEN and SYDVKM. V lost 6 bases and J lost 6; bases outside the gene matches: 10. The CDR3 here is CASSTLPGQGNGYTF. Written as DNA, the CDR3 is TGTGCCAGCAGCACCCTGCCGGGACAGGGGAATGGCTACACCTTC.

This chain uses TRBV5-1 with TRBJ1-6; perhaps TRBD1 as D (6 bases). The CDR3 has 15 amino acids. Deletions cut 1 base from V and 7 bases from J, with 12 bases between. Germline values: CDR1 SGHRS, CDR2 YFSETQ. The CDR3 DNA sequence: TGCGCCAGCAGCTTGAACGGGGGCGCGAATTCACCCCTCCACTTT. Protein product: CASSLNGGANSPLHF. The variable domain in full, completed from reference TRBV5-1 and TRBJ1-6, reads KAGVTQTPRYLIKTRGQQVTLSCSPISGHRSVSWYQQTPGQGLQFLFEYFSETQRNKGNFPGRFSGRQFSNSRSEMNVSTLELGDSALYLCASSLNGGANSPLHFGNGTRLTVT.

The chain links TRBV11-3 to TRBJ2-1; D tentatively reads TRBD1 or TRBD2 (6 bases each). The CDR3 is made up of 16 amino acids. The germline V gene has CDR1 SGHNT and CDR2 YENEEA. The germline V and J ends were trimmed by 5 bases and 3 bases, with 17 bases remaining between them. The CDR3 is CASSRGGQGDYNEQFF. Here the CDR3 DNA reads TGTGCCAGCAGCCGTGGGGGGCAGGGCGACTACAATGAGCAGTTCTTC. Combining the CDR3 with reference TRBV11-3 and TRBJ2-1 gives the whole variable domain EAGVVQSPRYKIIEKKQPVAFWCNPISGHNTLYWYLQNLGQGPELLIRYENEEAVDDSQLPKDRFSAERLKGVDSTLKIQPAELGDSAVYLCASSRGGQGDYNEQFFGPGTRLTVL.

CDR3 sequence: CASSSRDTMNTEAFF. The CDR3, as DNA: TGTGCCAGCAGCTCCAGGGACACCATGAACACTGAAGCTTTCTTT. This rearrangement joins TRBV7-2 to TRBJ1-1; tentatively, D is TRBD1 (6 bases). This CDR3 contains 15 residues. The V gene's germline CDR1 is SGHTA and CDR2 FQGNSA. The V and J ends lost 4 bases and 0 bases respectively, with 12 bases between them. Drawing the rest from reference TRBV7-2 and TRBJ1-1, the complete variable domain is GAGVSQSPSNKVTEKGKDVELRCDPISGHTALYWYRQSLGQGLEFLIYFQGNSAPDKSGLPSDRFSAERTGGSVSTLTIQRTQQEDSAVYLCASSSRDTMNTEAFFGQGTRLTVV.

The chain carries TRBV30 and TRBJ1-2; D ambiguous. The germline V and J ends were trimmed by 0 bases and 4 bases, with 12 bases remaining between them. Per germline, CDR1 GTSNPN and CDR2 SVGIG (reference sequence). The CDR3 extends over 14 amino acids. The CDR3 protein is CAWSVSLKGYGYTF. CDR3 bases: TGTGCCTGGAGTGTATCCCTGAAAGGCTATGGCTACACCTTC.

This chain joins TRBV29-1 and TRBJ2-3; no clear D. The length of the CDR3 is 14 residues. Germline V gene sequence: CDR1 SQVTM, CDR2 ANQGSEA. V lost 6 bases, J lost 4 bases, and 17 bases lay in between. This chain's CDR3 is CSVRQGSPADTQYF. CDR3 DNA: TGCAGCGTCCGACAAGGTTCCCCCGCAGATACGCAGTATTTT.

The CDR3 is CASSGTGRNQPQHF. In DNA, the CDR3 is TGTGCCAGCTCAGGGACAGGACGAAATCAGCCCCAGCATTTT. The V call is TRBV18, the J call TRBJ1-5, with 8 bases matching TRBD1. Germline V lookup: CDR1 KGHSH, CDR2 LQKENI. V shed 5 bases, J shed 4 bases, and the junction held 4 bases outside the gene matches. This CDR3 has 14 amino acids.

The J gene is TRBJ2-5, the V gene TRBV5-1; maybe TRBD2 (7 bases). Trimming left V 9 bases short and J 5 bases short, with 23 bases between. This CDR3 has 15 amino acids. Germline assignment: CDR1 SGHRS and CDR2 YFSETQ. The DNA of the CDR3 is TGCGCCACCAGACCTGGGGGGGGGCGCGGTGAGACCCAGTACTTC. Translated: CATRPGGGRGETQYF.

A single count supports this clone. The chain has TRBV27 and TRBJ2-2, with 11 bases aligning to TRBD2. V dropped 5 bases and J dropped 1; count of bases not matched to a gene: 9. The germline gives CDR1 MNHEY, CDR2 SMNVEV (reference sequence). The CDR3 is made up of 18 amino acids. This CDR3 reads CASSGLAGGLKNTGELFF. CDR3 DNA: TGTGCCAGCAGTGGGCTAGCGGGGGGCCTAAAGAACACCGGGGAGCTGTTTTTT.

The chain has TRBV24-1 and TRBJ2-1; D is tentatively TRBD1 or TRBD2 (6 bases each). CDR1 is KGHDR and CDR2 is SFDVKD in the germline V gene. V lost 7 bases to trimming and J lost 7 bases, with 19 bases between them. The CDR3 runs 15 residues. CDR3 protein: CATSGPGALGNEQFF. The CDR3 DNA is TGTGCCACCAGCGGACCGGGGGCTCTCGGAAATGAGCAGTTCTTC.

The gene calls are TRBV11-2 and TRBJ2-3; tentative D call: TRBD2 (6 bases). This CDR3 is 14 amino acids long. Germline CDR1 is SGHAT and CDR2 is FQNNGV. The V and J ends lost 5 bases and 5 bases respectively, with 14 bases between them. The CDR3 DNA is TGTGCCAGCAGCCCCCGGCGGGGTAGAGATACGCAGTATTTT. Its translation is CASSPRRGRDTQYF.

The gene calls are TRBV6-5 and TRBJ1-2, with D possibly being TRBD1 (5 bases). The CDR3 runs to 15 residues. In germline, CDR1 is MNHEY, CDR2 SVGAGI. Trimming shortened V by 2 bases and J by 4 bases, and 14 bases separated the two germline ends. The CDR3 reads CASSYADGGTYGYTF. CDR3 bases: TGTGCCAGCAGTTACGCCGACGGGGGGACCTATGGCTACACCTTC.

The genes are TRBV6-6 and TRBJ1-2; 7 nucleotides align to TRBD1. Germline values: CDR1 MNHNY, CDR2 SVGAGI (reference sequence). The CDR3 is made up of 15 amino acids. The V gene end was trimmed by 4 bases and the J gene end by 4 bases; junction bases not matched to a gene: 9. The CDR3 protein is CASSSTGHDAYGYTF. DNA of the CDR3: TGTGCCAGCAGTTCGACAGGGCATGACGCCTATGGCTACACCTTC.

The V call is TRBV3-1 (or the pseudogene TRBV3-2), the J call TRBJ2-6; D gene uncertain. V lost 6 bases, J lost 1 base, and 7 bases lay in between. The CDR3 is 14 amino acids. Germline V CDR1 and CDR2: LGHDT, YNNKEL (reference sequence). CDR3 protein: CASSPQSGANVLTF. CDR3 DNA: TGTGCCAGCAGTCCACAGTCTGGGGCCAACGTCCTGACTTTC.

The genes are TRBV18 and TRBJ2-1; D is perhaps TRBD1 or TRBD2 (6 bases each). The CDR3 runs 14 residues. The ends were cut back, 3 bases at V and 8 bases at J, with 14 bases in the middle. The V gene's germline CDR1 is KGHSH and CDR2 LQKENI. The CDR3 region is CASSPGGHIDEQFF. In DNA form, the CDR3 reads TGTGCCAGCTCACCCGGGGGACATATCGATGAGCAGTTCTTC.